One and the same sample provided the 4 T cell receptor beta chains below, sequenced in a study of cytomegalovirus exposure and HLA in healthy donors. Researchers ran the PCR with 60 Vbeta and 13 Jbeta primers. TCRdb's table, derived via immunoSEQ multiplex PCR, lists solely in-frame clones and lacks some. Of under 150,000 clones in the sample, around 84% were seen once. Sequenced sample: PBMCs. The receptor set was obtained from a man aged 50 to 59 in good health and CMV-seronegative.

V gene TRBV5-6 combines with J gene TRBJ2-7, with D possibly matching TRBD1 (6 bases). Trimming stripped 2 bases from V and 1 base from J, with 7 bases between. This CDR3 contains 13 residues. The germline V gene has CDR1 SGHDT and CDR2 YYEEEE. The CDR3 sequence: CASSFTGSYEQYF. The CDR3 region has the DNA TGTGCCAGCAGCTTTACAGGGTCCTACGAGCAGTACTTC.

This chain uses TRBV5-1 with TRBJ1-1; the D gene is possibly TRBD1 (5 bases). Germline CDR1 reads SGHRS; CDR2 reads YFSETQ. V dropped 2 bases and J dropped 6 bases, with 14 bases sitting between them. This CDR3 has 14 amino acids. The CDR3 protein is CASSFSQGSPEAFF. CDR3 sequence (DNA): TGCGCCAGCAGCTTTTCGCAGGGAAGCCCTGAAGCTTTCTTT.

For the CDR3, the DNA is TGCGCCAGCAGCTTGGACAGGGGTAATGAGCAGTTCTTC. Translating it yields CASSLDRGNEQFF. The gene calls are TRBV5-1 and TRBJ2-1; 7 bases are a match to TRBD1. Germline loops: CDR1 SGHRS, CDR2 YFSETQ. The CDR3 runs to 13 residues. J was trimmed by 7 bases and V by 0 bases; bases with no gene match: 1.

CDR3 in DNA: TGTGCCAGCAGCCGTGGACAGGGAAACTACGAGCAGTACTTC. Translation gives CASSRGQGNYEQYF. The chain combines TRBV7-2 with TRBJ2-7; TRBD1 matches at 8 bases. The V gene's germline CDR1 is SGHTA and CDR2 FQGNSA. The J segment lost 3 bases and the V segment lost 5 bases, leaving 6 bases of the junction unmatched. The CDR3 totals 14 residues.